This T cell receptor beta chain comes out of a study of beta chain features in type 1 diabetes. The V segment lost 3 bases and the J segment 6 bases; nucleotides outside the gene matches: 2. Germline lookup yields CDR1 SGHAT and CDR2 FQNNGV. This CDR3 spans 13 amino acids. The study reverse transcribed the entire isolated RNA, so it sequenced expressed TCRB transcripts. The data were produced by immunoSEQ multiplex PCR, yet TCRdb's version contains in-frame clones alone and is incomplete. The data show hundreds of thousands of clones, with 30% seen just once and about 0.065% held by the top ten. In its sample, this clone was seen a few times.

Material for sequencing was naive CD4+ T cells from blood. This sequence originates from a man younger than 35 in good health. The rearrangement joins TRBV11-2 to TRBJ2-1; 7 bases are shared with TRBD2. The CDR3 reads CASSFSGGNEQFF. The DNA for the CDR3 is TGTGCCAGCAGCTTCTCGGGGGGCAATGAGCAGTTCTTC.